This TCR beta chain was recovered during a study of cytomegalovirus exposure and HLA in healthy donors (dated by TCRdb to about 2017). Study-level background: According to an earlier analysis of a few hundred of the donors, about 180 million T cells yielded 120 million or so unique TCR beta sequences and approximately 300 Gb of sequence data. To predict cytomegalovirus infection status, the study combined high-throughput TCR immunosequencing, statistical association of individual TCRs with disease status, and machine learning. HLA typing covered class I and class II loci at four-digit resolution. The later analysis used no new phenotypic data to find candidate immune exposures, relying instead on TCR beta sequences and their occurrence across donors. On average, around 230,000 unique TCR beta nucleotide sequences were sequenced per donor among 398 genotyped donors of the cohort, with 15% to 20% of those sequences being non-productive. To decide whether each TCR beta V gene segment behaved as functional or pseudogenic, an earlier analysis of some 570 of the donors relied on high-throughput TCR beta sequencing. In a later genetic analysis, genome-wide SNP genotypes for about three fifths of the roughly 670 donors were used, and that subset was treated as a discovery cohort. Five DR-DQ haplotypes were handled as single units for association and clustering because linkage in the cohort was strong. Of the roughly 400 genotyped donors, about 84% fell in the genetic ancestry cluster associated with self-reported Caucasian donors. The T cell repertoires of 670 or so subjects were profiled by immunosequencing and related to cytomegalovirus serostatus. Typing coverage varied by locus: about 620-630 donors for A, B, C, DRB1 and DQB1; 522 for DQA1; some 610 for DPA1; around 490 for DPB1. Donor age, sex, ethnicity and CMV serostatus were compiled alongside the repertoire data. Besides the first cohort of more than 650 subjects, a separate validation cohort made up of 120 different subjects was used. About 300 gigabases of sequencing data and tens of millions of unique TCR sequences were included in an early release covering 550 to 800 HLA-typed donors. A later analysis re-examined previously published TCR beta repertoires from more than 550 donors and added high-resolution HLA genotyping to investigate patterns of TCR occurrence. All discovery cohort repertoires had been generated using a single sequencing platform. The study was designed to test whether signatures of past pathogen exposure could be identified by cataloging public T cell receptors. General findings and caveats noted by the study authors: Broadly in line with IMGT annotations, most TCR beta V segments showed up in productive rearrangements about 90% or about 30% of the time in an earlier analysis of several hundred of the donors. Specific HLA alleles were associated with 15,000 to 20,000 TCR beta sequences at a false discovery rate of 0.05 in a later analysis. According to a later analysis, most CMV-associated TCR beta chains appeared to be HLA-restricted, and the HLA associations seemed to be driven largely by CMV exposure. While some public TCRs were present in many individuals, most TCR sequences turned up only very rarely across donors. Roughly uniform sequencing depth across donors was assumed in presence/absence analyses, although this assumption may not hold. CMV serostatus was the only immune exposure information available for the cohort. A group of highly shared sequence variants was considered likely to be a technical artifact of the sequencing pipeline. According to a later analysis, TCR association rates differed among HLA loci, with DRB1 alleles showing the most associated TCRs and HLA-C alleles showing the fewest. According to a later analysis, parvovirus B19, influenza, CMV and Epstein-Barr virus appeared linked to several top co-occurrence clusters. The earlier analysis of a few hundred of the donors excluded approximately 17 rarely observed V segments, including chromosome 9 orphons, because counts were too low. The study listed approximately 160 TCR beta chains as associated with cytomegalovirus. Cytomegalovirus status was reported to be diagnosed by the classifier with high specificity and sensitivity in both the original and validation cohorts. Because some donors lacked HLA typing at each locus, the association tests relied only on the typed subset. A later genetic analysis reported fewer N-insertions in productive TCRs among donors in an Asian-associated ancestry cluster than the roughly 670-donor mean. In a later analysis, HLA-associated TCR beta chains showed more clonal expansion and lower generation probabilities than non-associated chains that were equally common. When HLA alleles, especially DR and DQ, strongly co-occurred, attributing TCR associations to individual alleles was difficult. Correlated functional status among segregating V segments might be attributable to linkage disequilibrium, but an unknown experimental factor could not be ruled out. Only TCR beta chains were sequenced in this cohort, and the absence of alpha or paired-chain data limited detectable features. A few of the identified cytomegalovirus-associated TCR beta chains were confirmed in vitro to be specific for cytomegalovirus antigens. A further reported finding was that TCR beta sequences accurately predicted the HLA-A and HLA-B alleles for most subjects in the first cohort. V-gene and J-gene trimming of TCR beta chains was associated with a missense DCLRE1C variant in a later genetic analysis, and the association was replicated in an independent cohort. The authors suggested that the approach could potentially be generalized to other disease states and immunological phenotypes.

The cohort comprised more than 550 healthy bone marrow donors. At the time of sampling, all cohort members were nominally healthy, though unrecorded immune exposures were likely present. The donor was CMV seropositive and belonged to the group of 250 to 300 seropositive cohort members. A peripheral blood sample was provided by each donor, and peripheral blood mononuclear cells were used for TCR beta sequencing. Genomic DNA extraction from the blood cell samples was performed with the Qiagen DNeasy Blood Extraction Kit. Libraries were prepared through the immunoSEQ multiplex PCR assay. The multiplex PCR relied on a mix of 60 forward primers for TCR Vbeta segments and 13 reverse primers for TCR Jbeta segments. The CDR3 region of rearranged TCR beta genes was amplified from genomic DNA with a multiplex PCR assay. Amplified TCR beta libraries were sequenced as 87-base-pair reads on the Illumina HiSeq System. As for the original processing: Across the roughly 640 repertoires, a later analysis counted approximately 75 million unique TCR beta chains, around 11 million of which were shared by at least two donors. Raw reads were error-corrected and collapsed into unique sequences by a nearest-neighbor algorithm in which closely related sequences were merged to remove PCR and sequencing errors. V, D and J gene segments were assigned by aligning CDR3 sequences to IMGT reference sequences. Each retained sequence needed at least a six-nucleotide match to both a V gene segment and a J gene segment. Rearrangements were classified as productive when the CDR3 lacked stop codons and remained in frame with V and J, and all other rearrangements were classified as non-productive. Following IMGT convention, CDR3 was defined as the stretch from the second conserved V-encoded cysteine up to the conserved J-encoded phenylalanine. The earlier analysis of about 500 of the donors excluded sequences that lacked an unambiguous match to a single V gene segment. An earlier analysis of roughly 590 of the donors called V segments functional above 56.7% productive rearrangements and segregating when the between-donor standard deviation exceeded 5%. A statistical classification framework was built for diagnosing cytomegalovirus status from the catalog of TCR beta chain sequences. In a later analysis, V and J genes were assigned by comparing TCR nucleotide sequences against IMGT/GENE-DB human TR gene sequences. In a later analysis, CDR3 sequences and most-parsimonious VDJ recombination scenarios were assigned using the TCRdist pipeline. In a later analysis, each TCR beta chain was defined by its CDR3 amino acid sequence together with its V-gene family, and reads without a unique V-gene family were excluded. In a later analysis, 500 to 700 highly shared, low-generation-probability nucleotide sequences were removed to address suspected cross-contamination and a sequencing artifact. In a later analysis, a clonal expansion index for each public chain was calculated from normalized within-repertoire ranks of inferred template counts. In a later analysis, generation probabilities were computed with a VDJ recombination model fitted to out-of-frame rearrangements, and the resulting probabilities were checked against IGoR. In a later analysis, hypergeometric tests were used to score TCR-TCR, TCR-HLA and TCR-CMV co-occurrence, with a repertoire-size bias correction applied to TCR pairs. A later analysis estimated false discovery rates by permuting HLA or CMV assignments 20 times. In a later analysis, co-occurring TCRs were grouped using DBSCAN, and TCRdist sequence similarity was added for clustering within HLA-allele-positive subsets. Repertoires with fewer than 30,000 or more than 120,000 public chains were left out of co-occurrence clustering, as were four to six repertoires with anomalous nucleotide sharing. TCRdb limited this immuneACCESS table to in-frame rearrangements with V and J called. A share of clones is missing; checked studies link under half to unresolved V genes, and the rest is unexplained. V and J calls and clone size are as listed in that table; D and trimming were resolved from the DNA. The sample includes 120,000 to 150,000 clones, with around 78% observed a single time. Around 5.9% of the sample rests with the top ten.

As for this clone: Its antigen target is currently unknown. Qualities for individual bases were not recorded, and no much larger clone is one base off.

Sequencing was done on a sample of PBMCs. This sequence originates from a woman in her thirties or forties in good health and CMV-seropositive.

The DNA sequence is TGTGCCAGCTCATCCCTGGGAGGTGCTATCAACGTCCTGACTTTC. Its translation reads: CASSSLGGAINVLTF. The rearranged segments are TRBV18 and TRBJ2-6; the D region possibly corresponds to TRBD2 (6 bases align). Including cysteine and phenylalanine, the CDR3 has 15 amino acids. The CDR3 DNA has 45 bases and is translated from base 1. Cut back by 5 bases and 9 bases, the V and J ends lie 17 bases apart. The germline V gene sets CDR1 to KGHSH and CDR2 to LQKENI. Reference TRBV18 and TRBJ2-6 genes cover what lies past the CDR3, so the full variable domain is NAGVMQNPRHLVRRRGQEARLRCSPMKGHSHVYWYRQLPEEGLKFMVYLQKENIIDESGMPKERFSAEFPKEGPSILRIQQVVRGDSAAYFCASSSLGGAINVLTFGAGSRLTVL.